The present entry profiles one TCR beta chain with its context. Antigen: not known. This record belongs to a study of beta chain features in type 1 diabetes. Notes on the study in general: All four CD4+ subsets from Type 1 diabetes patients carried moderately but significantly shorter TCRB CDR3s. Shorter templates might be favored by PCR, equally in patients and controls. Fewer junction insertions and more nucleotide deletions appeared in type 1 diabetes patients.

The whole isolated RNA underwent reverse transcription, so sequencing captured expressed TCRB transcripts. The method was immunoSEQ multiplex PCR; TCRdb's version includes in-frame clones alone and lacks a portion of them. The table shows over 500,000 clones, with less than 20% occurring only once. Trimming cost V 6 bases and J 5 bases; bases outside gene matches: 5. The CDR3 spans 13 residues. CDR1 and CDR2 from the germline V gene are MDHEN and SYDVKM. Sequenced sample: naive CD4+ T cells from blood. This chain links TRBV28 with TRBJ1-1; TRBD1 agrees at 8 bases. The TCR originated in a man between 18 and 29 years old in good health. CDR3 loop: CASRAGGWTEAFF. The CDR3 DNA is TGTGCCAGCAGGGCAGGGGGCTGGACTGAAGCTTTCTTT. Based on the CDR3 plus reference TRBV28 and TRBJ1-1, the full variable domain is DVKVTQSSRYLVKRTGEKVFLECVQDMDHENMFWYRQDPGLGLRLIYFSYDVKMKEKGDIPEGYSVSREKKERFSLILESASTNQTSMYLCASRAGGWTEAFFGQGTRLTVV.